Listed below are T cell receptor beta chains from one sample, sequenced in a study of CD8+ T cells in alopecia areata. Method: immunoSEQ multiplex PCR; TCRdb's copy keeps in-frame clones and lacks some. The data hold fewer than 150,000 clones, with 56% observed a single time. The specimen comprised CD4+ T cells sorted from blood, sampled at week 24, from a patient treated with tofacitinib. The receptors were sampled from a human donor with alopecia areata. CDR3s include the opening cysteine and the closing phenylalanine or tryptophan. A D gene is named only where the DNA matches it firmly. Not every row has a clone size; where given, it reads once, few, many or a size class.

NA	TRBV27	NA	TRBJ1-1	TGTGCCAGCAAAGCACAGGGAACCCCCCGCGTGAACACTGAAGCTTTCTTT	CASKAQGTPRVNTEAFF
NA	TRBV4-2	NA	TRBJ1-2	TGTGCCAGCAGCCAAGAATTCGGGGAAGCTAACTATGGCTACACCTTC	CASSQEFGEANYGYTF
NA	TRBV30	NA	TRBJ2-4	TGTGCCTGGGGGCGGGGTGACCAACTAGCCAAAAACATTCAGTACTTC	CAWGRGDQLAKNIQYF
few	TRBV7-2	TRBD1	TRBJ1-2	TGTGCCAGCAGCGGGGGGACAGGGGCAATAAACTATGGCTACACCTTC	CASSGGTGAINYGYTF
NA	TRBV4-2	TRBD2	TRBJ2-4	TGTGCCAGCAGCCACCTCGCAGCGGGGGCGAACATTCAGTACTTC	CASSHLAAGANIQYF
NA	TRBV29-1	NA	TRBJ2-1	TGCAGCGTTGAAAGGACCGGGGACGCCTACAATGAGCAGTTCTTC	CSVERTGDAYNEQFF
NA	TRBV14	NA	TRBJ2-7	TGTGCCAGCAGCCTCCGGCAGGGGAAATCTTACGAGCAGTACTTC	CASSLRQGKSYEQYF
NA	TRBV30	NA	TRBJ1-5	TGTGCCTGGAGTGAATTAAATCATCAGCCCCAGCATTTC	CAWSELNHQPQHF
NA	TRBV4-2	TRBD1	TRBJ1-2	TGTGCCAGCAGCCAATTTGGACAGGGGGTTTCGGGCTACACCTTC	CASSQFGQGVSGYTF
NA	TRBV5-1	NA	TRBJ1-1	TGCGCCAGCAGCTTGGAGGGGCTTGCGGGCACTGAAGCTTTCTTT	CASSLEGLAGTEAFF
NA	TRBV27	NA	TRBJ2-1	TGTGCCAGCAGTCGCTACAGGGCCTACAATGAGCAGTTCTTC	CASSRYRAYNEQFF
NA	TRBV28	NA	TRBJ1-4	TGTGCCAGCAGTCAAGGGGCTAACATCGCAACTAATGAAAAACTGTTTTTT	CASSQGANIATNEKLFF
NA	TRBV4-1	NA	TRBJ2-5	TGCGCCAGCAGCCACCCGTTTAGGGACCGCCAAGAGACCCAGTACTTC	CASSHPFRDRQETQYF
few	TRBV6-5	TRBD1	TRBJ1-4	TGTGCCAGCAGTTACTCTTACAGGGGGCGCAACGAAAAACTGTTTTTT	CASSYSYRGRNEKLFF
NA	TRBV11-2	NA	TRBJ2-5	TGTGCCAGCAGCCAGCCGTCGGCTAGGGAGACCCAGTACTTC	CASSQPSARETQYF
NA	TRBV5-1	NA	TRBJ2-1	TGCGCCAGCAGCTCCCAGCAGGAATGGGTGCAGTTCTTC	CASSSQQEWVQFF
NA	TRBV6-6	NA	TRBJ2-5	TGTGCCAGCAGCCCGGGCCCGGGGACCCAGTACTTC	CASSPGPGTQYF
few	TRBV30	NA	TRBJ1-3	TGTGCCTGGATCCGGAGCTCTGGAAACACCATATATTTT	CAWIRSSGNTIYF
NA	TRBV25-1	NA	TRBJ2-4	TGTGCCAGCAGTCAGGGGACCAAAAACATTCAGTACTTC	CASSQGTKNIQYF
few	TRBV6-1	TRBD1	TRBJ1-1	TGTGCCAGCAGCGGAGGGGACAGGGTAACTGAAGCTTTCTTT	CASSGGDRVTEAFF
few	TRBV23-1	NA	TRBJ2-5	TGCGCCAGCAGTCCCATTCCAGGGGAGGAAGAGACCCAGTACTTC	CASSPIPGEEETQYF
NA	TRBV29-1	TRBD2	TRBJ2-7	TGCAGCGTTGAAGGTCGGCGGGAGGCCTACGAGCAGTACTTC	CSVEGRREAYEQYF
once	TRBV6-5	NA	TRBJ1-1	TGTGCCAGCAGAAAGGCATATTCGAACACTGAAGCTTTCTTT	CASRKAYSNTEAFF
NA	TRBV4-2	NA	TRBJ1-5	TGTGCCAGCAGCCCTCGGTCTAGCAATCAGCCCCAGCATTTT	CASSPRSSNQPQHF
NA	TRBV5-1	NA	TRBJ1-1	TGCGCCAGCAGCTTGGGGGCGGAAACCGAAGCTTTCTTT	CASSLGAETEAFF
NA	TRBV4-1	TRBD1	TRBJ1-6	TGCGCCAGCAGCCGGACCGGGACAGGGAGTATCTCCTATAATTCACCCCTCCACTTT	CASSRTGTGSISYNSPLHF
NA	TRBV11-3	NA	TRBJ2-7	TGTGCCAGCAGCTTATCGGCGACGGGATCCTACGAGCAGTACTTC	CASSLSATGSYEQYF
NA	TRBV5-4	NA	TRBJ2-3	TGTGCCAGCAGCTTGGGTCCGGCAGATACGCAGTATTTT	CASSLGPADTQYF
few	TRBV7-2	NA	TRBJ2-5	TGTGCCAGCAGCTTATCTCTCAGGGAGACCCAGTACTTC	CASSLSLRETQYF
NA	TRBV5-4	TRBD1	TRBJ1-2	TGTGCCAGCAGCCCCGGACAGGTTCCGGGGACCTTC	CASSPGQVPGTF
NA	TRBV7-3	TRBD1	TRBJ2-3	TGTGCCAGCAGCTTAACACAGGGGGGCGGCACAGATACGCAGTATTTT	CASSLTQGGGTDTQYF
NA	TRBV27	NA	TRBJ2-7	TGTGCCAGCAGGGAGAGCCGCTCCTACGAGCAGTACTTC	CASRESRSYEQYF
few	TRBV10-3	NA	TRBJ1-1	TGTGCCATCAGTGAGGAAGGTTGGGCTGAAGCTTTCTTT	CAISEEGWAEAFF
NA	TRBV5-1	NA	TRBJ2-1	TGCGCCAGCAGCTTATTGGACGAGCAGTTCTTC	CASSLLDEQFF
few	TRBV16	NA	TRBJ1-5	TGTGCCAGCAGCCAAATCAGGGGCAATGGCAATCAGCCCCAGCATTTT	CASSQIRGNGNQPQHF
few	TRBV15	NA	TRBJ2-1	TGTGCCACCAGCAGAGATAGGTTACAAAGCCATGAGCAGTTCTTC	CATSRDRLQSHEQFF
NA	TRBV7-9	NA	TRBJ2-7	TGTGCCAGCAGCTGGAGGGGCGACAGGGACGGCGAGCAGTACTTC	CASSWRGDRDGEQYF
NA	TRBV6-5	NA	TRBJ2-7	TGTGCCAGCAGTTTCGGGGGTAGGCCCTACGAGCAGTACTTC	CASSFGGRPYEQYF
NA	TRBV29-1	NA	TRBJ1-1	TGCAGCGTTACCGGACGGATGAACACTGAAGCTTTCTTT	CSVTGRMNTEAFF
NA	TRBV25-1	NA	TRBJ2-3	TGTGCCAGCGCTACACCCACAGATACGCAGTATTTT	CASATPTDTQYF
NA	TRBV30	NA	TRBJ2-5	TGTGCCTGGAGCGGAGGGGCAACTGAGACCCAGTACTTC	CAWSGGATETQYF
NA	TRBV25-1	TRBD1	TRBJ1-2	TGTGCCAGCAGTACGACAGGGGGCTATGGCTACACCTTC	CASSTTGGYGYTF
NA	TRBV18	NA	TRBJ1-6	TGTGCCAGCTCAGAGGCACAGGATTCACCCCTCCACTTT	CASSEAQDSPLHF
NA	TRBV2	TRBD1	TRBJ1-2	TGTGCCAGCAGTATACAGGGGCTTGCTAACTATGGCTACACCTTC	CASSIQGLANYGYTF
NA	TRBV30	NA	TRBJ2-3	TGTGCCTGGAGTGTCCGAATAGACTTTATTAGCACAGATACGCAGTATTTT	CAWSVRIDFISTDTQYF
NA	TRBV5-4	TRBD2	TRBJ2-3	TGTGCCAGCAGCCTTCGGGGGGGCCAGGTAGATACGCAGTATTTT	CASSLRGGQVDTQYF
NA	TRBV7-2	TRBD1	TRBJ1-2	TGTGCCAGCAGCTCCGAGGTGGGACAGGCACTATATGGCTACACCTTC	CASSSEVGQALYGYTF
NA	TRBV4-2	TRBD1	TRBJ1-1	TGTGCCAGCAGCACCCCACCCGGGACAGGGCGGAACACTGAAGCTTTCTTT	CASSTPPGTGRNTEAFF
NA	TRBV4-1	NA	TRBJ2-3	TGCGCCAGCAGCCAAGCGATCGGAGGTGCTAGACCCACAGATACGCAGTATTTT	CASSQAIGGARPTDTQYF
few	TRBV30	NA	TRBJ2-1	TGTGCCTGGAGTCAATACAATGAGCAGTTCTTC	CAWSQYNEQFF
NA	TRBV18	TRBD1	TRBJ2-5	TGTGCCAGCTCACCCTTACAGGGGGCAACGGAGACCCAGTACTTC	CASSPLQGATETQYF
NA	TRBV13	TRBD2	TRBJ2-5	TGTGCCAGCAGCTCGAGCGGGGGGGCAGAGACCCAGTACTTC	CASSSSGGAETQYF
NA	TRBV5-4	TRBD2	TRBJ2-3	TGTGCCAGCAGCCCGACAGCGGGGTTCACAGATACGCAGTATTTT	CASSPTAGFTDTQYF
NA	TRBV5-1	NA	TRBJ1-5	TGCGCCAGCAGCGTCGGGCAGAATCAGCCCCAGCATTTT	CASSVGQNQPQHF
NA	TRBV30	NA	TRBJ1-2	TGTGCCTGGAGTGGGGCAGCCTATGGCTACACCTTC	CAWSGAAYGYTF
few	TRBV5-1	TRBD1	TRBJ2-3	TGCGCCAGCAGGTGGGACCCTCGACAGGGAGATACGCAGTATTTT	CASRWDPRQGDTQYF
many	TRBV19	TRBD1	TRBJ2-5	TGTGCCAGTAGTATAGCACAGGGGGCTGGAGAGACCCAGTACTTC	CASSIAQGAGETQYF
NA	TRBV7-2	TRBD1	TRBJ2-4	TGTGCCAGCAGCCCCGGGACAGGTGGCATTCAGTACTTC	CASSPGTGGIQYF